The 2 T cell receptor beta chains in this list originate from one sample, sequenced in a study of OX40 agonist ivuxolimab in advanced cancers. Library construction relied on the immunoSEQ multiplex PCR assay. Held by TCRdb, this immuneACCESS table contains in-frame sequences only and omits some clones. Under half of the omission traces to an unresolved V gene where checked; the cause of the rest is unknown. The sample includes approximately 32,000 clones, with roughly nine tenths observed a single time. The ten largest clones capture around 9.8% of the sample. Sequenced here: CD4+ or CD8+ T cells sorted from blood, sampled in a trial of the OX40 agonist ivuxolimab. The receptor set was obtained from an adult with an advanced solid tumor such as melanoma, head and neck, liver or kidney cancer.

This chain uses TRBV10-3 with TRBJ2-7; no clear D gene. V gave up 6 bases and J gave up 2 bases, with 14 bases separating them. Germline lookup yields CDR1 ENHRY and CDR2 SYGVKD. This CDR3 has 14 residues. The CDR3 DNA sequence: TGTGCCATCAGCGCCTTAGACCCAACCTACGAGCAGTACTTC. It yields the protein CAISALDPTYEQYF.

The count of this clone is one. V usage is TRBV14 and J usage is TRBJ1-2; no definite D call. The CDR3 consists of 13 residues. The V and J ends lost 3 bases and 0 bases respectively, with 5 bases between them. The germline V gene has CDR1 SGHDN and CDR2 FVKESK. CDR3 loop: CASSQDTNYGYTF. The CDR3 coding sequence is TGTGCCAGCAGCCAGGATACTAACTATGGCTACACCTTC. The variable domain in full, completed from reference TRBV14 and TRBJ1-2, reads EAGVTQFPSHSVIEKGQTVTLRCDPISGHDNLYWYRRVMGKEIKFLLHFVKESKQDESGMPNNRFLAERTGGTYSTLKVQPAELEDSGVYFCASSQDTNYGYTFGSGTRLTVV.